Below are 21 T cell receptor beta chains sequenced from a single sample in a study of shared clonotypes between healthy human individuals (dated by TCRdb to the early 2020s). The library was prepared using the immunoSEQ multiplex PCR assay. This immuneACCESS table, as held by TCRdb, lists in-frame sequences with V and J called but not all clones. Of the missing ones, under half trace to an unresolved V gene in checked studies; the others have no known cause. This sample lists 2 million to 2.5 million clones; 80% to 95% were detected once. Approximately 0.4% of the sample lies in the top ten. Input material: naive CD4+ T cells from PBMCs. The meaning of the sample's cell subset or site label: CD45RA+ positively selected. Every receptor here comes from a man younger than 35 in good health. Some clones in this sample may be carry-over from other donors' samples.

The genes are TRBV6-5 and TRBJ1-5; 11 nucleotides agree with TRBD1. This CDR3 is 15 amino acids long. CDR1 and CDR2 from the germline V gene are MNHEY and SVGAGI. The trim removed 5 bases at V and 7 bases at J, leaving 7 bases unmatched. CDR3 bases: TGTGCCAGCAGTGCCGGACAGGGGGCTTGGCAGCCCCAGCATTTT. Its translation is CASSAGQGAWQPQHF.

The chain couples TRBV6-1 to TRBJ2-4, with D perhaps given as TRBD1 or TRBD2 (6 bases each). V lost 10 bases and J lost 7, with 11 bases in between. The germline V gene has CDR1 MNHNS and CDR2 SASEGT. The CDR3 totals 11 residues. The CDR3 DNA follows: TGTGCCACCTGGAGGGGGAACATTCAGTACTTC. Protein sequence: CATWRGNIQYF.

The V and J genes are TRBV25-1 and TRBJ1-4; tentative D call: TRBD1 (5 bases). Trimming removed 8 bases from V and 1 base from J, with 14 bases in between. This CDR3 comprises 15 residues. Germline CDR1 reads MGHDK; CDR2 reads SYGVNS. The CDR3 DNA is TGTGCCAGCGGCTCGGGTAGGGGAACTAATGAAAAACTGTTTTTT. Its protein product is CASGSGRGTNEKLFF.

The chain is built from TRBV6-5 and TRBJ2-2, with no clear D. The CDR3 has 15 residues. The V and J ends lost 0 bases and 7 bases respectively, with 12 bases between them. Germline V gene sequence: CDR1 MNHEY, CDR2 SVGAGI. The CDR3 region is CASSYSGGRSGELFF. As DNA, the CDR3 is TGTGCCAGCAGTTACTCGGGTGGTAGGAGCGGGGAGCTGTTTTTT.

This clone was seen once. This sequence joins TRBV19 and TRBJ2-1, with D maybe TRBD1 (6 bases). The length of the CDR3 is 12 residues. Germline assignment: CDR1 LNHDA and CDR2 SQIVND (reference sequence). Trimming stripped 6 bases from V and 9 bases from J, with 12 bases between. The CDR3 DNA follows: TGTGCCAGTAGGAGTAGGGGGAGTGAGCAGTTCTTC. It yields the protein CASRSRGSEQFF.

CDR3 coding DNA: TGTGCCAGCACCCCCGGGGGTTACTCCTACAATGAGCAGTTCTTC. It encodes CASTPGGYSYNEQFF. The chain employs TRBV5-8 and TRBJ2-1, with D possibly TRBD2 on 6 matching bases. CDR3 length: 15 amino acids. Germline V gene sequence: CDR1 SGHTS, CDR2 YDEGEE. Between the trimmed V and J ends, which lost 6 bases and 0 bases, there was a span of 13 bases.

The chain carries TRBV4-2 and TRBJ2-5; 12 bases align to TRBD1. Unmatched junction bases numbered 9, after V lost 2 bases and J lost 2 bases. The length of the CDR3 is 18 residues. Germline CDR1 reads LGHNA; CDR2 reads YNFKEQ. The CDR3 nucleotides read TGTGCCAGCAGCCAATCTGGGACAGGGGGCTTAGGGCAAGAGACCCAGTACTTC. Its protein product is CASSQSGTGGLGQETQYF.

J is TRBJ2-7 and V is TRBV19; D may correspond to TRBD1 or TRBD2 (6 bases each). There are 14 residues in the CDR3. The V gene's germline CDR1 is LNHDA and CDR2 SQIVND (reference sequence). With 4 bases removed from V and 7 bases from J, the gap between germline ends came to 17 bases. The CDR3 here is CASSNPRRGQEQYF. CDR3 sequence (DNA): TGTGCCAGTAGTAACCCTCGCCGGGGGCAGGAGCAGTACTTC.

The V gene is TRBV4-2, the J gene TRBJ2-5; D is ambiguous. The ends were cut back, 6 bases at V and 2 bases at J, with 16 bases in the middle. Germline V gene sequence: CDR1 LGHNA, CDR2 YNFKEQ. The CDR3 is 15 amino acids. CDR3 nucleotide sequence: TGTGCCAGCAGTCCCTCACCCAACCCACAAGAGACCCAGTACTTC. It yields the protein CASSPSPNPQETQYF.

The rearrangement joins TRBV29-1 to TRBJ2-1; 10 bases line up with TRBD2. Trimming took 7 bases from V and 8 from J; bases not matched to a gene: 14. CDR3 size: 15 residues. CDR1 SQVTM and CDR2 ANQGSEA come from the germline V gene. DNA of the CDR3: TGCAGCGCCTGGGGCGAGCGGGAGGGCCTCGATGAGCAGTTCTTC. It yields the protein CSAWGEREGLDEQFF.

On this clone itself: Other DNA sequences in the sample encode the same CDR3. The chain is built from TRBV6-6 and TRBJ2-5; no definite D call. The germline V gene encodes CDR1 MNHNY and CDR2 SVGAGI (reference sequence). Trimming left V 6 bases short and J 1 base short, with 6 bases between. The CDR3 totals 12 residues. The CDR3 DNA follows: TGTGCCAGCAGATCGGGCCAAGAGACCCAGTACTTC. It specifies CASRSGQETQYF.

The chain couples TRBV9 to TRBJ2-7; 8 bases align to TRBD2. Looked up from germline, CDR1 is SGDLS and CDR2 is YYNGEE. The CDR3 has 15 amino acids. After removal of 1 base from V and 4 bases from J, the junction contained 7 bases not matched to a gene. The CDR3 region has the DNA TGTGCCAGCAGCGTATCGAGTAGCGGGACTTACGAGCAGTACTTC. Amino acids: CASSVSSSGTYEQYF.

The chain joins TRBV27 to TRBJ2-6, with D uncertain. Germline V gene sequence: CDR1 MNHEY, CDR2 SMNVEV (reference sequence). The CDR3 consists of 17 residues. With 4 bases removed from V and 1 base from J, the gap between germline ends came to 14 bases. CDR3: CASSSNPTVSGANVLTF. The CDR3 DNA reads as TGTGCCAGCAGTTCAAACCCGACTGTGTCTGGGGCCAACGTCCTGACTTTC.

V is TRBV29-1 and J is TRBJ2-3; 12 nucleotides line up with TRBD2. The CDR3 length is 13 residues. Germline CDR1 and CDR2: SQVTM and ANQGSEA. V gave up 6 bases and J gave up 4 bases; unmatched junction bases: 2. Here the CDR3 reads CSVSSGRADTQYF. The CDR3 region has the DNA TGCAGCGTATCTAGCGGGAGGGCAGATACGCAGTATTTT.

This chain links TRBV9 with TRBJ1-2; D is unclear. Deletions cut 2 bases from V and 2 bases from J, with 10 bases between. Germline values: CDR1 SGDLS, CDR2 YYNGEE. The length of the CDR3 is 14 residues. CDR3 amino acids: CASSVAASNYGYTF. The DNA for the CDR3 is TGTGCCAGCAGCGTTGCGGCCTCCAACTATGGCTACACCTTC. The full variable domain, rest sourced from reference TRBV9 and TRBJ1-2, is DSGVTQTPKHLITATGQRVTLRCSPRSGDLSVYWYQQSLDQGLQFLIQYYNGEERAKGNILERFSAQQFPDLHSELNLSSLELGDSALYFCASSVAASNYGYTFGSGTRLTVV.

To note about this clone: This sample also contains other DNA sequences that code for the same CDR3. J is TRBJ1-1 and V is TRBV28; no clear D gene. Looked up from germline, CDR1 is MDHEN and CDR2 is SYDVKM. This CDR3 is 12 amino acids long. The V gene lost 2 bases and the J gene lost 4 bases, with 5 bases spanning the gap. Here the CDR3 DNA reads TGTGCCAGCAGTTTACGGCTCACTGAAGCTTTCTTT. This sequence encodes CASSLRLTEAFF.

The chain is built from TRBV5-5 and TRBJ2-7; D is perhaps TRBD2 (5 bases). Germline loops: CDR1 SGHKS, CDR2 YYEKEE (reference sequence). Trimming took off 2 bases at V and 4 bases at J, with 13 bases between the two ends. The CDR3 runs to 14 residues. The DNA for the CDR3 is TGTGCCAGCAGCTTCCCCGGGATTTCTTACGAGCAGTACTTC. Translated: CASSFPGISYEQYF.

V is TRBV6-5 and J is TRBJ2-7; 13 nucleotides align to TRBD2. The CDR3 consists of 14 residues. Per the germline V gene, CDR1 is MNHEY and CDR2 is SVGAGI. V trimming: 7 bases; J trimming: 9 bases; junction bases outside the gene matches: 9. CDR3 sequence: CASTPGLAGRRQYF. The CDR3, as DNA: TGTGCCAGCACCCCGGGACTAGCGGGAAGGAGGCAGTACTTC.

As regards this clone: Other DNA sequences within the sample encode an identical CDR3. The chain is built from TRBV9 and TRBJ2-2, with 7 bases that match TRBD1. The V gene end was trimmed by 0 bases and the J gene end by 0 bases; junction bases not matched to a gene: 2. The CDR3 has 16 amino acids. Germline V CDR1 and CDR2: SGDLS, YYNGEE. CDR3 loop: CASSVAGTANTGELFF. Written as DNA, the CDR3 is TGTGCCAGCAGCGTAGCGGGGACAGCGAACACCGGGGAGCTGTTTTTT.

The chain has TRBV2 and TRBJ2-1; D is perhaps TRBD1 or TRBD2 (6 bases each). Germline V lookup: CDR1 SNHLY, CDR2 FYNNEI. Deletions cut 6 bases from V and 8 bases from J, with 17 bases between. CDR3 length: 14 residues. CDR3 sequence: CASRRQGGLDEQFF. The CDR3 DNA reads TGTGCCAGCAGGAGACAAGGGGGGTTGGATGAGCAGTTCTTC.

CDR3 in amino acids: CASSPRNMNTEAFF. CDR3 coding DNA: TGTGCCAGCAGCCCACGCAACATGAACACTGAAGCTTTCTTT. The J gene is TRBJ1-1, the V gene TRBV7-9; D is unresolved. Trimming pared 5 bases from V and 0 bases from J, leaving 10 bases between. This CDR3 spans 14 amino acids. The V gene's germline CDR1 is SEHNR and CDR2 FQNEAQ (reference sequence).